This TCR beta chain was profiled in a study of T cell repertoires in cytomegalovirus infection. As for this clonotype: Its antigen is still unknown.

Each CDR3 protein gets one entry after TCRdb re-called the reads with MiXCR. Here the sample spans about 920,000 distinct CDR3 sequences, around 29% being singletons. The V and J ends lost 5 bases and 6 bases, in that order; junction bases with no gene match: 12. CDR3 length: 17 amino acids. In germline, CDR1 is MNHEY, CDR2 SVGAGI. V is TRBV6-5 and J is TRBJ2-1, with 11 bases identical to TRBD2. This TCR was recovered from a human donor in good health (CMV status not recorded). Some clones in this sample may be carry-over from other donors' samples. Sample: cultured CD8+ T cells from PBMCs, taken from culture after CMV antigen stimulation. The CDR3 DNA follows: TGTGCCAGCAGTCACGGGACTAGCGGACTGGCGCGCAATGAGCAGTTCTTC. Protein sequence: CASSHGTSGLARNEQFF.